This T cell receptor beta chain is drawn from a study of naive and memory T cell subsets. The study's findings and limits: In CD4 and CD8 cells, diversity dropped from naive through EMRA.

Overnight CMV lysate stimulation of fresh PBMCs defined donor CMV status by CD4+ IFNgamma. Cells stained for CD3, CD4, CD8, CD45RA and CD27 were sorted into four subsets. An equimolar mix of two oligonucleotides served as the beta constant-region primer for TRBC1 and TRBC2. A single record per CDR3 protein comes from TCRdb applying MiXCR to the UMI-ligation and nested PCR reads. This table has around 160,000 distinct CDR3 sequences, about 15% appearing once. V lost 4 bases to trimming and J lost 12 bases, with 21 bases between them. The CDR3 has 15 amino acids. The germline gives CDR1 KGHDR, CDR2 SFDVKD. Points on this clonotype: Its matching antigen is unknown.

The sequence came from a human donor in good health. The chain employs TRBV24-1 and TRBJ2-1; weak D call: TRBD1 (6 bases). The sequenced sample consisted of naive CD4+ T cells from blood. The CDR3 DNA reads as TGTGCCACCAGTGACCCCGGGACACCCACCGGCGGGCAGTTCTTC. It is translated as CATSDPGTPTGGQFF.